Reported below is one TCR beta chain. What it binds is unknown. The data originate from a study of T cells in Graves' hyperthyroidism and ophthalmopathy. The study's findings and limits: Blood also held most thyroid clonotypes expanded beyond 0.001.

Diagnosis rested on symptoms, serum thyroxine and TRAb, thyroid ultrasound, and orbital computed tomography. It was RNA transcripts that yielded the amplified TCR beta CDR3 regions. First-round RT-PCR with HTBI primers amplified the TCR CDR3 region. TCRdb re-called the multiplex PCR reads with MiXCR, one entry per CDR3 protein. The table records 500,000 to 800,000 distinct CDR3 sequences, 45% of them present only once. This CDR3 is built from 13 residues. CDR1 is SQVTM and CDR2 is ANQGSEA in the germline V gene. Trimming took 1 base from V and 6 from J; bases not matched to a gene: 3. This clonotype was obtained from an adult man with Graves' disease, either hyperthyroidism or ophthalmopathy (not recorded which). This chain joins TRBV29-1 and TRBJ1-2, with 9 bases identical to TRBD1. Sequencing input: peripheral blood or thyroid tissue (not recorded which). The CDR3 region has the DNA TGCAGCGTTGAAGTCGGGACAGGGCATGGCTACACCTTC. Its protein product is CSVEVGTGHGYTF.